The 18 T cell receptor beta chains below were found in one sample sequenced in a study of shared clonotypes between healthy human individuals. Sequenced by immunoSEQ multiplex PCR; TCRdb stores in-frame clones only, minus some. The sample shows about 2.3 million clones, around 92% of them seen only once. The sequenced material came from naive CD4+ T cells from PBMCs. Described subset: CD45RA+ positively selected. The receptors come from a man aged 18-30 years in good health. Some clones in this sample may be carry-over from other donors' samples.

The rearrangement uses TRBV5-6 and TRBJ1-4; maybe TRBD1 (5 bases). This CDR3 contains 14 residues. Trimming removed 1 base from V and 8 bases from J, with 12 bases in between. The germline gives CDR1 SGHDT, CDR2 YYEEEE. DNA of the CDR3: TGTGCCAGCAGCTTGAAGGGGTTGGGCGAAAAACTGTTTTTT. Amino acid sequence: CASSLKGLGEKLFF.

The V gene is TRBV19, the J gene TRBJ2-3; weak D call: TRBD2 (6 bases). This CDR3 comprises 15 residues. From germline, CDR1 is LNHDA and CDR2 SQIVND (reference sequence). Trimming stripped 1 base from V and 6 bases from J, with 14 bases between. The CDR3 nucleotides read TGTGCCAGTAGTATAGGAAGACTAGAAGAGGATACGCAGTATTTT. Encoded protein: CASSIGRLEEDTQYF. Looking up the rest from reference TRBV19 and TRBJ2-3 gives the full variable domain: DGGITQSPKYLFRKEGQNVTLSCEQNLNHDAMYWYRQDPGQGLRLIYYSQIVNDFQKGDIAEGYSVSREKKESFPLTVTSAQKNPTAFYLCASSIGRLEEDTQYFGPGTRLTVL.

In its sample, this clone was seen once. The rearrangement uses TRBV29-1 and TRBJ1-1; D remains ambiguous. In germline, CDR1 is SQVTM, CDR2 ANQGSEA. CDR3 size: 13 residues. V was pared by 4 bases and J by 0 bases, with 9 bases between. CDR3 sequence: CSVARPLNTEAFF. In nucleotides, the CDR3 is TGCAGCGTTGCCAGGCCCTTGAACACTGAAGCTTTCTTT.

A remark on this clone: This specimen includes other DNA sequences encoding the same CDR3. The rearrangement links TRBV30 to TRBJ2-7; TRBD2 aligns across 14 bases. From germline, CDR1 is GTSNPN and CDR2 SVGIG (reference sequence). This CDR3 has 13 residues. Unmatched junction bases numbered 0, after V lost 5 bases and J lost 3 bases. CDR3 loop: CAWGTSGSYEQYF. The CDR3 DNA reads TGTGCCTGGGGGACTAGCGGGAGCTACGAGCAGTACTTC.

This clone was seen only once. This chain links TRBV10-3 with TRBJ2-2, with 8 nucleotides matching TRBD1. The trim removed 3 bases at V and 4 bases at J, leaving 10 bases unmatched. Germline CDR1 is ENHRY and CDR2 is SYGVKD. There are 17 residues in the CDR3. In nucleotides, the CDR3 is TGTGCCATCAGTGATGGCCCGACAGGGGCGCCCACCGGGGAGCTGTTTTTT. As protein: CAISDGPTGAPTGELFF.

The chain recombines TRBV7-3 with TRBJ2-3; no definite D call. The length of the CDR3 is 14 residues. Germline V lookup: CDR1 SGHTA, CDR2 FQGTGA. V gave up 2 bases and J gave up 2 bases, with 8 bases separating them. CDR3 in DNA: TGTGCCAGCAGCTTAGGGTGGGCCACAGATACGCAGTATTTT. It encodes CASSLGWATDTQYF.

The V and J genes are TRBV11-2 and TRBJ1-3; D gene unclear. With 4 bases removed from V and 0 bases from J, the gap between germline ends came to 4 bases. This CDR3 is built from 13 residues. Germline V lookup: CDR1 SGHAT, CDR2 FQNNGV. CDR3 nucleotides: TGTGCCAGCAGCTCGTACTCTGGAAACACCATATATTTT. Translated: CASSSYSGNTIYF.

The chain links TRBV19 to TRBJ2-6; 11 nucleotides agree with TRBD2. Germline V lookup: CDR1 LNHDA, CDR2 SQIVND (reference sequence). V lost 10 bases to trimming and J lost 2 bases; unmatched junction nucleotides: 25. The length of the CDR3 is 22 residues. The CDR3 region is CATPGGSVLNSGRAAGANVLTF. The CDR3 DNA is TGTGCCACCCCAGGGGGTTCAGTACTTAATAGCGGGAGGGCCGCTGGGGCCAACGTCCTGACTTTC.

This chain joins TRBV7-9 and TRBJ2-2; D is unresolved. CDR1 and CDR2 (germline): SEHNR, FQNEAQ (reference sequence). Trimming shortened V by 5 bases and J by 1 base, and 17 bases separated the two germline ends. The CDR3 spans 17 residues. In DNA form, the CDR3 reads TGTGCCAGCAGCCCGGTTAGGGCCGCAGGGAACACCGGGGAGCTGTTTTTT. Protein sequence: CASSPVRAAGNTGELFF.

This chain links TRBV19 with TRBJ2-7; D possibly corresponds to TRBD2 (5 bases). CDR1 is LNHDA, CDR2 SQIVND, per germline (reference sequence). This CDR3 region has 14 residues. V lost 6 bases, J lost 1 base, and 13 bases lay in between. CDR3 region: CASRLSGRSYEQYF. The CDR3, as DNA: TGTGCCAGTAGGCTCAGCGGCAGATCCTACGAGCAGTACTTC.

The chain has TRBV18 and TRBJ2-2; D might be TRBD1 (5 bases). Per the germline V gene, CDR1 is KGHSH and CDR2 is LQKENI. The CDR3 sequence is 15 residues long. V lost 4 bases and J lost 5, with 14 bases in between. The CDR3, as DNA: TGTGCCAGCTCACTCACTGCGCAGGGAACCGGGGAGCTGTTTTTT. Its translation is CASSLTAQGTGELFF.

The chain has TRBV5-1 and TRBJ1-5; maybe TRBD1 (5 bases). This CDR3 region has 15 residues. V was clipped by 0 bases and J by 9 bases, with 16 bases between them. Germline V gene lookup returns CDR1 SGHRS and CDR2 YFSETQ. The CDR3, as DNA: TGCGCCAGCAGCTTGGAGGGCAGGGAAGGAGGGCCCCAGCATTTT. Its protein is CASSLEGREGGPQHF.

V gene TRBV2 combines with J gene TRBJ2-5, with D perhaps TRBD2 (6 bases). This CDR3 contains 12 residues. Germline V gene data show CDR1 as SNHLY and CDR2 as FYNNEI. V was clipped by 6 bases and J by 5 bases, with 10 bases between them. In nucleotides, the CDR3 is TGTGCCAGCAGGGTAGCGGAGGAGACCCAGTACTTC. Translated: CASRVAEETQYF.

V is TRBV7-2 and J is TRBJ2-7; 9 nucleotides agree with TRBD1. The V and J ends lost 5 bases and 5 bases, in that order; junction bases with no gene match: 13. The CDR3 has 16 amino acids. Looked up from germline, CDR1 is SGHTA and CDR2 is FQGNSA. CDR3: CASSPRAGTGYNEQYF. The CDR3 DNA reads TGTGCCAGCAGCCCACGGGCCGGGACAGGGTATAACGAGCAGTACTTC.

The V call is TRBV2, the J call TRBJ2-7; either TRBD1 or TRBD2 may supply D (5 bases each). Germline V lookup: CDR1 SNHLY, CDR2 FYNNEI. The CDR3 extends over 13 amino acids. Trimming took off 0 bases at V and 5 bases at J, with 8 bases between the two ends. The CDR3 sequence: CASSEAVGDEQYF. The DNA for the CDR3 is TGTGCCAGCAGTGAAGCGGTGGGGGACGAGCAGTACTTC.

The sample holds one count of this clone. V is TRBV28 and J is TRBJ2-7; 9 bases line up with TRBD1. The V and J ends lost 7 bases and 3 bases, in that order; junction bases with no gene match: 13. The CDR3 is 16 amino acids. Germline CDR1 and CDR2: MDHEN and SYDVKM. The CDR3 nucleotides read TGTGCCAGCATGAAGGGGACAGGGAATTTAGTCTACGAGCAGTACTTC. As protein: CASMKGTGNLVYEQYF. Complete variable domain (other parts from reference TRBV28 and TRBJ2-7): DVKVTQSSRYLVKRTGEKVFLECVQDMDHENMFWYRQDPGLGLRLIYFSYDVKMKEKGDIPEGYSVSREKKERFSLILESASTNQTSMYLCASMKGTGNLVYEQYFGPGTRLTVT.

CDR3 sequence reads: CASSVSPGYTF. CDR3 nucleotide sequence: TGTGCCAGCAGCGTTAGCCCCGGCTACACCTTC. The chain carries TRBV13 and TRBJ1-2, with D unresolved. Germline V gives CDR1 PRHDT, CDR2 FYEKMQ (reference sequence). Trimming took 5 bases from V and 8 from J, leaving 9 bases between them. The CDR3 contains 11 residues.

The V and J genes are TRBV5-6 and TRBJ1-6, with 7 positions matching TRBD1. CDR1 is SGHDT, CDR2 YYEEEE, per germline. J was trimmed by 16 bases and V by 1 base; bases with no gene match: 17. The CDR3 loop spans 16 amino acids. The CDR3 DNA is TGTGCCAGCAGCTTGCTAGGTGACAGGCCAGGGGGAAGTCTCCACTTT. Protein sequence: CASSLLGDRPGGSLHF.